This T cell receptor (beta chain) stems from a study of T cells in Graves' hyperthyroidism and ophthalmopathy. On this clonotype: Its specificity is unknown. Its ends do not fully match the called genes, so a read error is possible.

Germline values: CDR1 DFQATT, CDR2 SNEGSKA (reference sequence). The CDR3 covers 14 residues. Amplified TCR beta CDR3 regions came from RNA transcripts. Carried out on the TCR CDR3, a first-round RT-PCR used the HTBI primer set. TCRdb reprocessed the multiplex PCR reads with MiXCR, giving one entry per CDR3 protein. The profile shows roughly 530,000 distinct CDR3 sequences, 17% of them singletons. Study outcomes and limitations: Among thyroid clonotypes expanded above 0.001, most also appeared in blood. The model made its ophthalmopathy prediction, and onset followed a median around six months later.

Enrolled ophthalmopathy patients presented with a Clinical Activity Score of at least 3, a NOSPECS grade of at least 4, and disease duration under 3 months. 9.5 to 10 ml fresh peripheral blood yielded the PBMCs. V is TRBV20-1 and J is TRBJ2-3; D is undetermined. This TCR was sampled from a woman aged 18-35 years with Graves' ophthalmopathy. The sequencing input was blood. DNA of the CDR3: TGCGGTGCAAACTCTAGAGCCGGCACAGATACGCAGTATTTT. Its translation: CGANSRAGTDTQYF.